Presented here are 15 T cell receptor beta chains from one specimen sequenced in a study of cytomegalovirus exposure and HLA in healthy donors. Primers: 60 Vbeta forward and 13 Jbeta reverse. Sequencing used immunoSEQ multiplex PCR; TCRdb keeps in-frame clones, though not all of them. The table records 130,000 to 150,000 clones, 75% to 80% of them present only once. The specimen was PBMCs. The origin of the receptors is a woman aged 50 to 60 in good health and CMV-seronegative.

This chain uses TRBV5-4 with TRBJ2-2; D gene ambiguous. Germline CDR1 is SGHNT and CDR2 is YYREEE (reference sequence). The CDR3 consists of 14 residues. V was cut by 1 base and J by 1 base, with 5 bases left in between. In DNA, the CDR3 is TGTGCCAGCAGCTTGTCTAAGAACACCGGGGAGCTGTTTTTT. Its protein product is CASSLSKNTGELFF.

A remark on this clone: The sample carries other DNA sequences with the same CDR3. CDR3 bases: TGTGCCAGCAGCCCCAGTTGGGGCTTCTATGGCTACACCTTC. Translation: CASSPSWGFYGYTF. The rearrangement joins TRBV19 to TRBJ1-2; possible D gene TRBD1, 5 bases. The CDR3 consists of 14 residues. Trimming pared 9 bases from V and 4 bases from J, leaving 18 bases between. Germline V gives CDR1 LNHDA, CDR2 SQIVND (reference sequence).

V and J are TRBV19 and TRBJ1-1; D gene ambiguous. This CDR3 has 12 residues. Trimming shortened V by 5 bases and J by 5 bases, and 9 bases separated the two germline ends. CDR1 is LNHDA, CDR2 SQIVND, per germline (reference sequence). CDR3: CASSEGRTEAFF. DNA of the CDR3: TGTGCCAGTAGTGAAGGGAGGACTGAAGCTTTCTTT.

This clone was recorded a few times. V gene TRBV9 combines with J gene TRBJ2-2, with D tentatively TRBD2 (5 bases). The V end lost 5 bases, the J end lost 6 bases, and 17 bases lay between the germline ends. Germline V lookup: CDR1 SGDLS, CDR2 YYNGEE. This CDR3 has 15 residues. The CDR3 is CASSSPEDLPGELFF. Written as DNA, the CDR3 is TGTGCCAGCAGTTCCCCGGAGGATCTTCCCGGGGAGCTGTTTTTT.

The chain carries TRBV2 and TRBJ2-2; D may be TRBD2 (6 bases). Germline assignment: CDR1 SNHLY and CDR2 FYNNEI. V gave up 7 bases and J gave up 7 bases, with 19 bases separating them. This CDR3 is built from 15 residues. The chain's CDR3 is CASIPTRTIGGELFF. CDR3 nucleotide sequence: TGTGCCAGCATACCGACTAGAACAATTGGCGGGGAGCTGTTTTTT. The whole variable domain, filled in from reference TRBV2 and TRBJ2-2, reads EPEVTQTPSHQVTQMGQEVILRCVPISNHLYFYWYRQILGQKVEFLVSFYNNEISEKSEIFDDQFSVERPDGSNFTLKIRSTKLEDSAMYFCASIPTRTIGGELFFGEGSRLTVL.

The V gene is TRBV6-5, the J gene TRBJ1-5; D not resolved. Germline CDR1 is MNHEY and CDR2 is SVGAGI. This CDR3 is 13 amino acids long. Trimming removed 2 bases at V and 7 bases at J, with 9 bases between. The CDR3 spells CASSYTGGQPQHF. CDR3 DNA: TGTGCCAGCAGTTACACGGGAGGGCAGCCCCAGCATTTT.

Only a few counts were recorded for this clone. This rearrangement joins TRBV19 to TRBJ2-3, with TRBD2 matching over 8 bases. The CDR3 is made up of 12 amino acids. The ends lost 5 bases at V and 9 bases at J; junction bases unmatched: 4. Germline V gene data show CDR1 as LNHDA and CDR2 as SQIVND (reference sequence). In nucleotides, the CDR3 is TGTGCCAGTAGTCCGACTAGCGCCACGCAGTATTTT. It is translated as CASSPTSATQYF.

V and J are TRBV5-1 and TRBJ2-1; 9 nucleotides line up with TRBD1. The germline V gene encodes CDR1 SGHRS and CDR2 YFSETQ. The CDR3 sequence is 15 residues long. V was clipped by 10 bases and J by 7 bases; unmatched bases: 15. CDR3 coding DNA: TGCGCCTCCTCTGACGGGGACAGGGCTTCAAATGAGCAGTTCTTC. Its protein product is CASSDGDRASNEQFF.

V gene TRBV10-2 combines with J gene TRBJ2-1; D unclear. The CDR3 is 16 amino acids. V lost 4 bases and J 9 bases, leaving 22 bases between the germline ends. Per germline, CDR1 WSHSY and CDR2 SAAADI. CDR3 DNA sequence: TGCGCCAGCAGTGCTTTGGTTCAGCCTCCCTCGGGTGAGCAGTTCTTC. It codes for CASSALVQPPSGEQFF.

The rearrangement joins TRBV5-4 to TRBJ2-3, with 15 positions matching TRBD2. Trimming cost V 5 bases and J 4 bases; bases outside gene matches: 5. Germline CDR1 SGHNT, CDR2 YYREEE (reference sequence). The CDR3 loop spans 16 amino acids. The CDR3 reads CASRRTSGGGPDTQYF. The CDR3 nucleotides are TGTGCCAGCAGGCGGACTAGCGGGGGGGGTCCAGATACGCAGTATTTT.

This clone appeared a single time. The genes are TRBV5-4 and TRBJ2-7; 8 bases map to TRBD2. V gave up 1 base and J gave up 3 bases; unmatched junction bases: 6. The germline CDR1 and CDR2 sequences are SGHNT and YYREEE (reference sequence). The length of the CDR3 is 15 residues. The CDR3 loop reads CASSLTRGGVYEQYF. The CDR3 nucleotides read TGTGCCAGCAGCTTGACTCGGGGGGGGGTCTACGAGCAGTACTTC.

This clone came up a few times. The rearrangement links TRBV13 to TRBJ1-2; 7 bases map to TRBD1. The ends lost 1 base at V and 8 bases at J; junction bases unmatched: 4. CDR3 length equals 13 residues. Germline lookup yields CDR1 PRHDT and CDR2 FYEKMQ (reference sequence). The CDR3 bases are TGTGCCAGCAGCTTAGAGGGGGCGGGCGGCTACACCTTC. It is translated as CASSLEGAGGYTF.

This rearrangement joins TRBV30 to TRBJ2-2; possible D gene TRBD1, 5 bases. The CDR3 is made up of 15 amino acids. The V end was cut by 0 bases, the J end by 4 bases, with 12 bases between. Germline V gives CDR1 GTSNPN, CDR2 SVGIG (reference sequence). For the CDR3, the DNA is TGTGCCTGGAGTGTAAGGGGAAGGGGCACCGGGGAGCTGTTTTTT. It is translated as CAWSVRGRGTGELFF. Combining the CDR3 with reference TRBV30 and TRBJ2-2 gives the whole variable domain SQTIHQWPATLVQPVGSPLSLECTVEGTSNPNLYWYRQAAGRGLQLLFYSVGIGQISSEVPQNLSASRPQDRQFILSSKKLLLSDSGFYLCAWSVRGRGTGELFFGEGSRLTVL.

Only a few counts were recorded for this clone. V is TRBV6-5 and J is TRBJ1-4; D uncertain. The CDR3 runs 14 residues. Trimming pared 4 bases from V and 3 bases from J, leaving 9 bases between. Germline loops: CDR1 MNHEY, CDR2 SVGAGI. The CDR3 sequence: CASSSPRANEKLFF. Here the CDR3 DNA reads TGTGCCAGCAGTTCCCCCCGGGCTAATGAAAAACTGTTTTTT.

The sample holds a few counts of this clone. The gene calls are TRBV7-3 and TRBJ1-1; 10 bases are a match to TRBD1. V lost 2 bases, J lost 4 bases, and 1 base stayed unmatched. This CDR3 spans 14 amino acids. Per germline, CDR1 SGHTA and CDR2 FQGTGA. CDR3 nucleotides: TGTGCCAGCAGCTTAGGGACAGGGGCCACTGAAGCTTTCTTT. Translating it yields CASSLGTGATEAFF.